This T cell receptor beta chain is drawn from a study of cytomegalovirus exposure and HLA in healthy donors. Overall study: Early release data held about 92 million unique TCRs from HLA-typed donors.

The germline V gene has CDR1 SGHRS and CDR2 YFSETQ. V shed 1 base and J 5 bases; nucleotides not matched to a gene: 7. The CDR3 covers 15 residues. The PCR made use of 60 Vbeta and 13 Jbeta primers. Some clones are missing from TCRdb's copy, which holds only in-frame ones; the method was immunoSEQ multiplex PCR. The table lists about 180,000 clones, around 82% of them singletons. V usage is TRBV5-1 and J usage is TRBJ2-3, with 7 bases fitting TRBD1. This sequence was found in a man in his forties in good health and CMV-seronegative. Specimen: PBMCs. Here the CDR3 DNA reads TGCGCCAGCAGCTTGCCGACAGGGCAAGGAGATACGCAGTATTTT. It is translated as CASSLPTGQGDTQYF.